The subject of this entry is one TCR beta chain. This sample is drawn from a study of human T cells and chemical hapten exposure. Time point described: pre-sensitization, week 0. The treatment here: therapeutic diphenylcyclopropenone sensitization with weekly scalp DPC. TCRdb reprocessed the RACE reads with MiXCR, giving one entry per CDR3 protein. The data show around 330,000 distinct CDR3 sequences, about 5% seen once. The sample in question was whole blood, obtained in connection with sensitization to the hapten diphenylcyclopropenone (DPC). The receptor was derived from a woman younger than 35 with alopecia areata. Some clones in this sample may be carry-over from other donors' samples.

CDR3 bases: TGTGCCAGCAGCCGGGGCCCGCCCAACATTCAGTACTTC. This codes for CASSRGPPNIQYF. The chain joins TRBV7-2 to TRBJ2-4; D possibly uses TRBD1 or TRBD2 (5 bases each). This CDR3 has 13 residues. Germline values: CDR1 SGHTA, CDR2 FQGNSA. The V and J ends lost 5 bases and 7 bases respectively, with 12 bases between them.